These 14 T cell receptor beta chains were all obtained from the same sample, sequenced in a study of blood T cell repertoires in COVID-19. Only in-frame clones appear in the TCRdb table, and some are missing; sequencing was by immunoSEQ multiplex PCR. The repertoire holds around 150,000 clones, with about 85% as singletons. Sequenced: peripheral blood. Receptor source: a woman in her sixties or seventies with COVID-19, enrolled during active disease.

The rearrangement links TRBV4-1 to TRBJ2-6, with D uncertain. The CDR3 is 18 residues long. The V gene lost 2 bases and the J gene lost 0 bases, with 14 bases spanning the gap. Per the germline V gene, CDR1 is MGHRA and CDR2 is YSYEKL. The DNA for the CDR3 is TGCGCCAGCAGCCAAAAGGAGTCCGGCCGCTCTGGGGCCAACGTCCTGACTTTC. It yields the protein CASSQKESGRSGANVLTF.

V usage is TRBV11-3 and J usage is TRBJ2-1; a weak D match, TRBD1 (7 bases). The CDR3 contains 15 residues. The V end was cut by 5 bases, the J end by 2 bases, with 13 bases between. Germline values: CDR1 SGHNT, CDR2 YENEEA. The CDR3 DNA reads TGTGCCAGCAGCCACAGGGGAGGCCCCTACAATGAGCAGTTCTTC. This translates into CASSHRGGPYNEQFF.

The chain carries TRBV9 and TRBJ2-7, with 7 bases matching TRBD2. V was clipped by 2 bases and J by 5 bases; unmatched bases: 13. Germline CDR1 SGDLS, CDR2 YYNGEE. The CDR3 runs 16 residues. The CDR3 nucleotides are TGTGCCAGCAGCGTCACCCCTGCGGGAGCTTTACACGAGCAGTACTTC. It specifies CASSVTPAGALHEQYF.

A single count supports this clone. This rearrangement joins TRBV24-1 to TRBJ2-1, with D perhaps matching TRBD2 (7 bases). The CDR3 length is 18 residues. The germline V and J ends were trimmed by 1 base and 6 bases, with 21 bases remaining between them. Germline V gene lookup returns CDR1 KGHDR and CDR2 SFDVKD. The CDR3 coding sequence is TGTGCCACCAGTGATTTTTCCCCCGTGGGGGGGCCCAGCAATGAGCAGTTCTTC. Protein product: CATSDFSPVGGPSNEQFF.

The chain recombines TRBV5-1 with TRBJ2-2; 7 nucleotides agree with TRBD1. This CDR3 comprises 17 residues. Per germline, CDR1 SGHRS and CDR2 YFSETQ. Trimming took 3 bases from V and 0 from J; bases not matched to a gene: 8. The CDR3 region is CASSSLGGQPNTGELFF. The CDR3 region has the DNA TGCGCCAGCAGCTCCTTAGGGGGACAGCCGAACACCGGGGAGCTGTTTTTT.

Details on this clone: The same CDR3 is also encoded by other DNA sequences in this sample. The rearrangement links TRBV7-9 to TRBJ2-2, with D possibly matching TRBD2 (6 bases). The CDR3 totals 13 residues. Trimming left V 3 bases short and J 5 bases short, with 7 bases between. Germline V lookup: CDR1 SEHNR, CDR2 FQNEAQ (reference sequence). CDR3 in DNA: TGTGCCAGCAGCTTGGGGGGAACCGGGGAGCTGTTTTTT. Residues: CASSLGGTGELFF.

This clone was detected a few times. The chain has TRBV25-1 and TRBJ2-7; D possibly corresponds to TRBD1 (6 bases). Trimming shortened V by 3 bases and J by 3 bases, and 12 bases separated the two germline ends. Germline lookup yields CDR1 MGHDK and CDR2 SYGVNS. The CDR3 loop spans 14 amino acids. The CDR3 sequence is CASSDVGQLYEQYF. The CDR3 DNA reads TGTGCCAGCAGTGACGTCGGACAGCTCTACGAGCAGTACTTC.

The CDR3 here is CASSPLAGGPYEQYV. CDR3 DNA: TGTGCCAGCAGTCCACTAGCGGGGGGGCCCTACGAGCAGTACGTC. The chain employs TRBV6-5 and TRBJ2-7; TRBD2 agrees at 13 bases. The CDR3 runs 15 residues. Germline V gene lookup returns CDR1 MNHEY and CDR2 SVGAGI. V dropped 5 bases and J dropped 2; count of bases not matched to a gene: 3.

J is TRBJ1-2 and V is TRBV25-1, with unresolved D. The V and J ends lost 3 bases and 3 bases respectively, with 14 bases between them. From germline, CDR1 is MGHDK and CDR2 SYGVNS. There are 15 residues in the CDR3. Here the CDR3 reads CASSDPSGRDYGYTF. DNA of the CDR3: TGTGCCAGCAGTGACCCCTCGGGGAGGGACTATGGCTACACCTTC.

The chain combines TRBV11-2 with TRBJ1-1; tentatively, D is TRBD1 (5 bases). Trimming removed 1 base from V and 11 bases from J, with 11 bases in between. CDR1 and CDR2 (germline): SGHAT, FQNNGV. The CDR3 spans 12 residues. CDR3 amino acids: CASSLADNRAFF. Written as DNA, the CDR3 is TGTGCCAGCAGCTTAGCCGATAACAGGGCTTTCTTT. The full variable domain, in which reference TRBV11-2 and TRBJ1-1 provide the parts outside the CDR3, is EAGVAQSPRYKIIEKRQSVAFWCNPISGHATLYWYQQILGQGPKLLIQFQNNGVVDDSQLPKDRFSAERLKGVDSTLKIQPAKLEDSAVYLCASSLADNRAFFGQGTRLTVV.

V usage is TRBV18 and J usage is TRBJ1-4; no clear D gene. This CDR3 is 13 amino acids long. CDR1 is KGHSH and CDR2 is LQKENI in the germline V gene. V was clipped by 6 bases and J by 7 bases, with 12 bases between them. The CDR3 bases are TGTGCCAGCTCCCTCGGGTACCGTGAAAAACTGTTTTTT. Protein product: CASSLGYREKLFF.

V is TRBV7-8 and J is TRBJ2-1; D perhaps matches TRBD1 (5 bases). V lost 5 bases and J 7 bases, leaving 15 bases between the germline ends. The germline CDR1 and CDR2 sequences are SGHVS and FQNEAQ. The CDR3 contains 14 residues. CDR3 sequence: CASSIRQSGNEQFF. The DNA of the CDR3 is TGTGCCAGCAGCATCCGACAGTCAGGAAATGAGCAGTTCTTC.

The chain couples TRBV3-1 (or the pseudogene TRBV3-2) to TRBJ2-5; weak D call: TRBD1 (6 bases). Germline V gene lookup returns CDR1 LGHDT and CDR2 YNNKEL (reference sequence). CDR3 length: 13 residues. The germline V and J ends were trimmed by 3 bases and 4 bases, with 9 bases remaining between them. The CDR3: CASSHFRGETQYF. DNA of the CDR3: TGTGCCAGCAGCCATTTCAGGGGAGAGACCCAGTACTTC.

The chain has TRBV20-1 and TRBJ2-1; TRBD1 agrees at 9 bases. V shed 3 bases, J shed 4 bases, and the junction held 10 bases outside the gene matches. Germline CDR1 reads DFQATT; CDR2 reads SNEGSKA (reference sequence). The CDR3 spans 16 residues. CDR3 DNA: TGCAGTGCTAGTTATTCCGGGACAGGGCTGTACAATGAGCAGTTCTTC. Its protein is CSASYSGTGLYNEQFF.